A selection of T cell receptor beta chains follows, all from one sample in a study of siplizumab effects on memory and regulatory T cells. These receptors are not linked to any known antigen. TCRdb's table, derived via immunoSEQ multiplex PCR, lists solely in-frame clones and lacks some. Among about 18,000 clones, roughly 40% were seen once, and the ten largest hold about 5.5%. Sequenced sample: CFSE-low (dividing) CD4+ T cells sorted from an allogeneic mixed lymphocyte reaction. The receptors come from a human donor in good health; the cells came from an allogeneic mixed lymphocyte reaction. Some clones in this sample may be carry-over from other donors' samples. Both conserved end residues are part of each CDR3. The D gene is left open where the match is weak. Part of the rows lack a size; the others show once, few, many or a class for expanded clones.

v_call: TRBV7-8
d_call: .
j_call: TRBJ2-1
clone_size: .
cdr3_nt: TGTGCCAGCAGCTTAGGTAGCGGCTACAATGAGCAGTTCTTC
cdr3_aa: CASSLGSGYNEQFF

v_call: TRBV28
d_call: .
j_call: TRBJ1-4
clone_size: large
cdr3_nt: TGTGCCAGCAGTTTTGTTTCGGGGAGGGGTGAAAAACTGTTTTTT
cdr3_aa: CASSFVSGRGEKLFF

v_call: TRBV18
d_call: .
j_call: TRBJ1-1
clone_size: few
cdr3_nt: TGTGCCAGCTCACCACCCCCCGTCGGACCTGAAGCTTTCTTT
cdr3_aa: CASSPPPVGPEAFF

v_call: TRBV30
d_call: .
j_call: TRBJ2-7
clone_size: .
cdr3_nt: TGTGCCTGGGAGGGACCCCCGGGGTACGAGCAGTACTTC
cdr3_aa: CAWEGPPGYEQYF

v_call: TRBV28
d_call: TRBD2
j_call: TRBJ2-5
clone_size: .
cdr3_nt: TGTGCCAGCAGTTTTCAACTAGCGGGGCAAGAGACCCAGTACTTC
cdr3_aa: CASSFQLAGQETQYF

v_call: TRBV19
d_call: TRBD2
j_call: TRBJ2-1
clone_size: .
cdr3_nt: TGTGCCAGTAGTATCCAAGCGGGGGTCCTTTCCAATGAGCAGTTCTTC
cdr3_aa: CASSIQAGVLSNEQFF

v_call: TRBV14
d_call: TRBD2
j_call: TRBJ2-7
clone_size: .
cdr3_nt: TGTGCCAGCAGCCCAGACCGACTAGCGGGAGAGTCCGAGCAGTACTTC
cdr3_aa: CASSPDRLAGESEQYF

v_call: TRBV6-1
d_call: .
j_call: TRBJ2-7
clone_size: few
cdr3_nt: TGTGCCAGCAGCGAGGGGGCAGGGACTTCCTACGAGCAGTACTTC
cdr3_aa: CASSEGAGTSYEQYF

v_call: TRBV27
d_call: .
j_call: TRBJ2-3
clone_size: .
cdr3_nt: TGTGCCAGCAGTCTCTTAGCGGTTTCTAGCACAGATACGCAGTATTTT
cdr3_aa: CASSLLAVSSTDTQYF

v_call: TRBV27
d_call: TRBD1
j_call: TRBJ2-7
clone_size: few
cdr3_nt: TGTGCCAGCAGCCTTGTTCAGGGGGCCCCCTTCTCCTACGAGCAGTACTTC
cdr3_aa: CASSLVQGAPFSYEQYF

v_call: TRBV4-1
d_call: TRBD1
j_call: TRBJ1-3
clone_size: .
cdr3_nt: TGCGCCAGCAGCCACTTTCTGGGACAGGGCTCCTCTGGAAACACCATATATTTT
cdr3_aa: CASSHFLGQGSSGNTIYF

v_call: TRBV5-1
d_call: .
j_call: TRBJ2-7
clone_size: once
cdr3_nt: TGCGCCAGCAGCTTAGGACTAAATTTAGGGGAGCAGTACTTC
cdr3_aa: CASSLGLNLGEQYF

v_call: TRBV9
d_call: TRBD2
j_call: TRBJ2-1
clone_size: medium-sized
cdr3_nt: TGTGCCAGCAGCGTAGGTACTAGCGGGGCCTACAATGAGCAGTTCTTC
cdr3_aa: CASSVGTSGAYNEQFF

v_call: TRBV27
d_call: .
j_call: TRBJ1-5
clone_size: .
cdr3_nt: TGTGCCAGCAGTTCCCTTGGACTCCAGAATCAGCCCCAGCATTTT
cdr3_aa: CASSSLGLQNQPQHF

v_call: TRBV2
d_call: .
j_call: TRBJ2-7
clone_size: .
cdr3_nt: TGTGCCAGCAGATTATCCAGGATCTCCTACGAGCAGTACTTC
cdr3_aa: CASRLSRISYEQYF

v_call: TRBV10-3
d_call: TRBD1
j_call: TRBJ2-5
clone_size: few
cdr3_nt: TGTGCCATCAAACAACAGGGGTTCCAGGAGACCCAGTACTTC
cdr3_aa: CAIKQQGFQETQYF

v_call: TRBV6-5
d_call: TRBD2
j_call: TRBJ2-7
clone_size: .
cdr3_nt: TGTGCCAGCAGTTACTCTCTAGCGGATACCTACGAGCAGTACTTC
cdr3_aa: CASSYSLADTYEQYF

v_call: TRBV14
d_call: .
j_call: TRBJ1-2
clone_size: .
cdr3_nt: TGTGCCAGCAGCCAAGATCTCTATGGCTACACCTTC
cdr3_aa: CASSQDLYGYTF

v_call: TRBV5-6
d_call: TRBD1
j_call: TRBJ1-3
clone_size: few
cdr3_nt: TGTGCCAGCAGCTGGGGACAGGGGGTCCTCGGAAACACCATATATTTT
cdr3_aa: CASSWGQGVLGNTIYF

v_call: TRBV7-9
d_call: TRBD1
j_call: TRBJ1-1
clone_size: few
cdr3_nt: TGTGCCAGCAGTCAAGGGACAGCGGGCTTGAGGGCTTTCTTT
cdr3_aa: CASSQGTAGLRAFF